This TCR beta chain was found in a study of cytomegalovirus exposure and HLA in healthy donors. The study's findings and limits: Analyzed later, association rates of TCRs varied across HLA loci, with DRB1 most and HLA-C fewest.

This clone was recorded only once. What it binds is unknown. PCR primers comprised 60 Vbeta and 13 Jbeta primers. Produced via immunoSEQ multiplex PCR; TCRdb's table is partial and in-frame only. There are about 180,000 clones in the sample; around 73% occur only once, and around 2.4% lies in the top ten. Sequencing used PBMCs. The TCR originated in a man between 60 and 75 years old in good health and CMV-seronegative.

CDR3 sequence reads: CASSNAYSAQGETQYF. CDR3 DNA: TGCGCCAGCAGCAACGCTTATAGCGCTCAGGGGGAGACCCAGTACTTC. The chain carries TRBV5-1 and TRBJ2-5; a possible D gene is TRBD1 (6 bases). Trimming took 4 bases from V and 5 from J, leaving 21 bases between them. The CDR3 length is 16 residues. Germline loops: CDR1 SGHRS, CDR2 YFSETQ.